This is a list of T cell receptor beta chains from one sample in a study of cytomegalovirus exposure and HLA in healthy donors. The protocol was immunoSEQ multiplex PCR, while the TCRdb copy is restricted to in-frame clones and leaves out a portion. The top ten clones hold 2% to 3% of a sample with 150,000 to 200,000 clones, more than 75% of them seen once. The specimen was PBMCs. These receptors were taken from a man aged 18 to 30 in good health and CMV-seropositive. Both conserved end residues are part of each CDR3. The order of the fields is clone size, D gene, J gene, V gene, CDR3 DNA, CDR3 protein. D genes are given only for firm matches. Some rows have no size entry. The others give once, few or many, or a class for an expanded clone.

clone size: NA; D gene: TRBD1; J gene: TRBJ2-2; V gene: TRBV10-3; CDR3 DNA: TGTGCCAACAGACAGGGGGAATCCGGGGAGCTGTTTTTT; CDR3 protein: CANRQGESGELFF
clone size: NA; D gene: NA; J gene: TRBJ2-7; V gene: TRBV7-9; CDR3 DNA: TGTGCCAGCAGCGACCGACAGTTCTACGAGCAGTACTTC; CDR3 protein: CASSDRQFYEQYF
clone size: NA; D gene: NA; J gene: TRBJ2-1; V gene: TRBV4-2; CDR3 DNA: TGTGCCAGCAGCCTGGGAGGCAACTCCTACAATGAGCAGTTCTTC; CDR3 protein: CASSLGGNSYNEQFF
clone size: NA; D gene: NA; J gene: TRBJ2-3; V gene: TRBV7-2; CDR3 DNA: TGTGCCAGCAGCTTAGGGCGGGATACGCAGTATTTT; CDR3 protein: CASSLGRDTQYF
clone size: NA; D gene: NA; J gene: TRBJ1-4; V gene: TRBV28; CDR3 DNA: TGTGCCAGCAGTTTCCTTGTAGGGGCTATAGATGAAAAACTGTTTTTT; CDR3 protein: CASSFLVGAIDEKLFF
clone size: once; D gene: TRBD2; J gene: TRBJ2-7; V gene: TRBV9; CDR3 DNA: TGTGCCAGCAGCGTAGAGGCGGGAGGGTCCTACGAGCAGTACTTC; CDR3 protein: CASSVEAGGSYEQYF
clone size: NA; D gene: NA; J gene: TRBJ1-1; V gene: TRBV4-1; CDR3 DNA: TGCGCCAGCAGCCAAGCACAGGGTATTGAAGCTTTCTTT; CDR3 protein: CASSQAQGIEAFF
clone size: NA; D gene: NA; J gene: TRBJ1-1; V gene: TRBV13; CDR3 DNA: TGTGCCAGCAGCTTGGGCACAGTACAAGCTTTCTTT; CDR3 protein: CASSLGTVQAFF
clone size: NA; D gene: NA; J gene: TRBJ1-2; V gene: TRBV16; CDR3 DNA: TGTGCCAGCAGCCAATCCTCGGCAGGGAACGGCTACACCTTC; CDR3 protein: CASSQSSAGNGYTF
clone size: NA; D gene: TRBD2; J gene: TRBJ2-7; V gene: TRBV7-2; CDR3 DNA: TGTGCCAGCAGCCCCGGTGCGGGAGTCCACGAGCAGTACTTC; CDR3 protein: CASSPGAGVHEQYF
clone size: NA; D gene: NA; J gene: TRBJ1-2; V gene: TRBV9; CDR3 DNA: TGTGCCAGCAGAGGGGCGAGTGGCTACACCTTC; CDR3 protein: CASRGASGYTF
clone size: NA; D gene: NA; J gene: TRBJ2-7; V gene: TRBV12-5; CDR3 DNA: TGTGCTAGTGGGGTGGGAGGGGGGTTTTCAGGGCAGTACTTC; CDR3 protein: CASGVGGGFSGQYF
clone size: NA; D gene: TRBD1; J gene: TRBJ2-1; V gene: TRBV19; CDR3 DNA: TGTGCCAGCGGTTCCGGGACAGGGAAATACGAGCAGTTCTTC; CDR3 protein: CASGSGTGKYEQFF
clone size: NA; D gene: NA; J gene: TRBJ1-3; V gene: TRBV6-5; CDR3 DNA: TGTGCCAGCAGGCGGGGGATAACTGGAAACACCATATATTTT; CDR3 protein: CASRRGITGNTIYF
clone size: NA; D gene: TRBD2; J gene: TRBJ2-1; V gene: TRBV28; CDR3 DNA: TGTGCCAGCAATGTAGCGGGATCCTACAATGAGCAGTTCTTC; CDR3 protein: CASNVAGSYNEQFF
clone size: NA; D gene: TRBD2; J gene: TRBJ2-3; V gene: TRBV9; CDR3 DNA: TGTGCCAGCAGCGTAGGGGGACTAGCGGAGGATACGCAGTATTTT; CDR3 protein: CASSVGGLAEDTQYF
clone size: NA; D gene: NA; J gene: TRBJ1-5; V gene: TRBV27; CDR3 DNA: TGTGCCAGCAGTTTTAGTGGGGCCTATCAGCCCCAGCATTTT; CDR3 protein: CASSFSGAYQPQHF
clone size: many; D gene: NA; J gene: TRBJ1-6; V gene: TRBV30; CDR3 DNA: TGTGCTCGGGGAACGAGCTCCTATAATTCACCCCTCCACTTT; CDR3 protein: CARGTSSYNSPLHF
clone size: NA; D gene: TRBD1; J gene: TRBJ2-7; V gene: TRBV11-2; CDR3 DNA: TGTGCCAGCAGCTTAGGCAGGGGGCCCTACGAGCAGTACTTC; CDR3 protein: CASSLGRGPYEQYF
clone size: NA; D gene: TRBD2; J gene: TRBJ2-2; V gene: TRBV7-2; CDR3 DNA: TGTGCCAGCAGCTCCCCCGCGGGGGGTAAGACCGGGGAGCTGTTTTTT; CDR3 protein: CASSSPAGGKTGELFF
clone size: NA; D gene: TRBD1; J gene: TRBJ2-3; V gene: TRBV2; CDR3 DNA: TGTGCCAGCAGAAAGGGGGGGACAGGGGGTACAGATACGCAGTATTTT; CDR3 protein: CASRKGGTGGTDTQYF
clone size: NA; D gene: TRBD1; J gene: TRBJ2-7; V gene: TRBV5-6; CDR3 DNA: TGTGCCAGCAGCTTGGGACAGGGGGTATACGAGCAGTACTTC; CDR3 protein: CASSLGQGVYEQYF
clone size: NA; D gene: NA; J gene: TRBJ1-5; V gene: TRBV18; CDR3 DNA: TGTGCCAGCTCAGGCGGGGCGGATCAGCCCCAGCATTTT; CDR3 protein: CASSGGADQPQHF
clone size: NA; D gene: NA; J gene: TRBJ2-2; V gene: TRBV9; CDR3 DNA: TGTGCCAGCAGCGTAGCTAAGGAACAGTCCACCGGGGAGCTGTTTTTT; CDR3 protein: CASSVAKEQSTGELFF
clone size: NA; D gene: NA; J gene: TRBJ2-5; V gene: TRBV28; CDR3 DNA: TGTGCCAGCAGTTTATTCTACGGAGCCGGCGCGGAGACCCAGTACTTC; CDR3 protein: CASSLFYGAGAETQYF
clone size: NA; D gene: TRBD2; J gene: TRBJ2-1; V gene: TRBV6-5; CDR3 DNA: TGTGCCAGCAGTTACGGCCTAGCGGGGGGCCCCAATGAGCAGTTCTTC; CDR3 protein: CASSYGLAGGPNEQFF
clone size: NA; D gene: NA; J gene: TRBJ2-5; V gene: TRBV11-2; CDR3 DNA: TGTGCCAGCAGCCCCGGGATGCCAGGGACCCAGTACTTC; CDR3 protein: CASSPGMPGTQYF
clone size: few; D gene: NA; J gene: TRBJ2-7; V gene: TRBV28; CDR3 DNA: TGTGCCAGCAAAGAGACAGGCTACGAGCAGTACTTC; CDR3 protein: CASKETGYEQYF